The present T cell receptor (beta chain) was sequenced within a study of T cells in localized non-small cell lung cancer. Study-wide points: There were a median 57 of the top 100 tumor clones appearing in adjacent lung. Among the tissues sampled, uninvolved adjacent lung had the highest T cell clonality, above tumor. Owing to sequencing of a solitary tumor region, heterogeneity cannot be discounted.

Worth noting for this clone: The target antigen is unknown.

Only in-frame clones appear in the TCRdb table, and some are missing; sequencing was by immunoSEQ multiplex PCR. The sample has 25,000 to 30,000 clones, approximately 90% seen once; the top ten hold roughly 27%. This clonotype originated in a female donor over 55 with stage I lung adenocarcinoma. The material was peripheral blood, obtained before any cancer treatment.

CDR3 amino acids: CASSPTGANVLTF. CDR3 nucleotide sequence: TGTGCCAGCAGCCCCACTGGGGCCAACGTCCTGACTTTC. V gene TRBV7-9 combines with J gene TRBJ2-6, with D uncertain. Trimming took 5 bases from V and 2 from J, leaving 4 bases between them. CDR1 and CDR2 from the germline V gene are SEHNR and FQNEAQ (reference sequence). The CDR3 consists of 13 residues.